In its sample, the clone carrying this TCR beta chain was seen once. Antigen unknown. The junction and the germline gene differ at one end; a read error may be behind it. Clones were sequenced by immunoSEQ multiplex PCR, and TCRdb holds only the in-frame ones, with some missing. Among around 35,000 clones, around 63% were seen once, and the ten largest hold about 1.8%. This CDR3 region has 17 residues. Germline V gene lookup returns CDR1 SNHLY and CDR2 FYNNEI. This sample is drawn from a study of STAT5B mutations in CD4+ large granular lymphocyte leukemia. Study findings and constraints: 8/27 top patient clones versus 2/35 control clones were TRBV06-family. CD4-sorted patient repertoires seemed more clonal than healthy CD4+ repertoires.

V usage is TRBV2 and J usage is TRBJ1-1; D possibly corresponds to TRBD1 (5 bases). This TCR came from a human donor in good health. Sequencing was carried out using CD4+ T cells from blood buffy coats. The chain's CDR3 is CASSSLGDVKLGTEASF. CDR3 DNA: TGTGCCAGCAGTTCACTCGGGGACGTAAAACTCGGGACTGAAGCTTCCTTT.